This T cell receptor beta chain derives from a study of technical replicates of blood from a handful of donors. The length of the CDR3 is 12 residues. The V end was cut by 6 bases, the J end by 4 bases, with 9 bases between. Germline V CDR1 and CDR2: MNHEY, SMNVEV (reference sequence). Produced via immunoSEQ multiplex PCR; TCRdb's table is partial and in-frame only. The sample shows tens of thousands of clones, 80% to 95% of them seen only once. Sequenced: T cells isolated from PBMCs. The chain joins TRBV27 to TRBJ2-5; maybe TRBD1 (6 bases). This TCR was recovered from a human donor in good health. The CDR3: CASSPGAETQYF. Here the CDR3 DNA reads TGTGCCAGCAGCCCAGGGGCAGAGACCCAGTACTTC.